The 5 T cell receptor beta chains below all came from one sample that was sequenced in a study of cytomegalovirus exposure and HLA in healthy donors. Profiled with immunoSEQ multiplex PCR; TCRdb holds only in-frame clones, not every one. The sample has about 79,000 clones, 93% seen once. Sequenced input: PBMCs. Receptor source: a woman in her twenties or thirties in good health and CMV-seronegative.

This chain uses TRBV27 with TRBJ2-7, with D perhaps matching TRBD2 (7 bases). Germline assignment: CDR1 MNHEY and CDR2 SMNVEV (reference sequence). This CDR3 has 13 amino acids. Trimming removed 2 bases from V and 5 bases from J, with 10 bases in between. The CDR3 loop reads CASSLTGGHEQYF. The CDR3, as DNA: TGTGCCAGCAGTTTAACGGGGGGCCACGAGCAGTACTTC.

This clone is a singleton in its sample. The chain employs TRBV9 and TRBJ1-1, with 7 bases lining up with TRBD1. J lost 3 bases, V lost 0 bases, and 2 bases had no gene match. The CDR3 is made up of 14 amino acids. The V gene's germline CDR1 is SGDLS and CDR2 YYNGEE. The DNA for the CDR3 is TGTGCCAGCAGCGTAGACCAGGGGGACACTGAAGCTTTCTTT. It encodes CASSVDQGDTEAFF.

The rearrangement joins TRBV4-1 to TRBJ2-3; 14 bases match TRBD2. V shed 4 bases, J shed 3 bases, and the junction held 12 bases outside the gene matches. In germline, CDR1 is MGHRA, CDR2 YSYEKL. The CDR3 is 19 amino acids. In nucleotides, the CDR3 is TGCGCCAGCAGCCCCGGGACTAGCGGGAGTGGTTTCAGGACAGATACGCAGTATTTT. Protein: CASSPGTSGSGFRTDTQYF.

The chain has TRBV4-1 and TRBJ2-1; 8 bases align to TRBD1. The V gene's germline CDR1 is MGHRA and CDR2 YSYEKL. V lost 3 bases, J lost 7 bases, and 11 bases stayed unmatched. The CDR3 loop spans 16 amino acids. The chain's CDR3 is CASSQPGTGASNEQFF. Here the CDR3 DNA reads TGCGCCAGCAGCCAGCCCGGGACAGGAGCCTCAAATGAGCAGTTCTTC.

The chain employs TRBV7-2 and TRBJ1-2; TRBD1 might be the D (6 bases). CDR1 and CDR2 (germline): SGHTA, FQGNSA. The ends were cut back, 1 base at V and 8 bases at J, with 14 bases in the middle. This CDR3 region has 14 residues. The CDR3 nucleotides read TGTGCCAGCAGCTTAGGGGGGCAGCGCTACGGCTACACCTTC. Translated, it gives CASSLGGQRYGYTF.